These 11 T cell receptor beta chains came from one sample sequenced in a study of blood T cell repertoires in COVID-19. Produced via immunoSEQ multiplex PCR; TCRdb's table is partial and in-frame only. The sample has under 200,000 clones, roughly 88% seen once. Sequenced sample: peripheral blood. The receptor set was obtained from a man aged 60 to 75 who had recovered from COVID-19.

The rearrangement links TRBV5-6 to TRBJ1-2; 7 bases are a match to TRBD1. After removal of 4 bases from V and 1 base from J, the junction contained 10 bases not matched to a gene. Germline-derived CDR1 and CDR2 are SGHDT and YYEEEE. CDR3 size: 16 residues. The CDR3 nucleotides are TGTGCCAGCAGCCCGGACGGGACAGCAGTTAACTATGGCTACACCTTC. Translation gives CASSPDGTAVNYGYTF.

The gene calls are TRBV6-5 and TRBJ2-7, with a tentative D call TRBD1 (6 bases). CDR3 length equals 15 residues. Germline CDR1 and CDR2: MNHEY and SVGAGI. V gave up 2 bases and J gave up 3 bases, with 14 bases separating them. In DNA form, the CDR3 reads TGTGCCAGCAGTTACCAACAGGGTGAGGGCTACGAGCAGTACTTC. It translates to CASSYQQGEGYEQYF.

This chain links TRBV2 with TRBJ1-5; 10 positions agree with TRBD1. Per germline, CDR1 SNHLY and CDR2 FYNNEI. V shed 4 bases and J 0 bases; nucleotides not matched to a gene: 6. The CDR3 length is 17 residues. The CDR3 DNA is TGTGCCAGCAGTGCCGGGACAGGGGCCTATAGCAATCAGCCCCAGCATTTT. Its translation is CASSAGTGAYSNQPQHF.

This clone appeared once. This chain joins TRBV6-1 and TRBJ2-3, with 9 bases identical to TRBD2. Germline CDR1 is MNHNS and CDR2 is SASEGT. The CDR3 spans 15 residues. The V and J ends lost 5 bases and 6 bases, in that order; junction bases with no gene match: 9. This chain's CDR3 is CASSSPGLASDTQYF. The CDR3 coding sequence is TGTGCCAGCAGTTCCCCGGGACTAGCTTCTGATACGCAGTATTTT.

The genes are TRBV7-2 and TRBJ1-6; TRBD1 might be the D (6 bases). Trimming took off 2 bases at V and 7 bases at J, with 12 bases between the two ends. The CDR3 is 15 amino acids. Germline CDR1 and CDR2: SGHTA and FQGNSA. The CDR3 loop reads CASSLSRTANSPLHF. CDR3 bases: TGTGCCAGCAGCTTATCAAGGACAGCCAATTCACCCCTCCACTTT.

The chain links TRBV7-3 to TRBJ2-2; no clear D. V lost 1 base, J lost 6 bases, and 12 bases lay in between. This CDR3 region has 15 residues. Germline loops: CDR1 SGHTA, CDR2 FQGTGA. The DNA for the CDR3 is TGTGCCAGCAGCTTAATTTCGGCGGCCTCCGGGGAGCTGTTTTTT. It is translated as CASSLISAASGELFF.

The rearrangement uses TRBV7-8 and TRBJ1-2, with D perhaps TRBD1 (5 bases). Trimming left V 5 bases short and J 5 bases short, with 18 bases between. CDR1 SGHVS and CDR2 FQNEAQ come from the germline V gene. This CDR3 has 15 residues. The CDR3 protein is CASSPPDKIGYGYTF. CDR3 in DNA: TGTGCCAGCAGCCCGCCGGACAAAATCGGATATGGCTACACCTTC. Together with reference TRBV7-8 and TRBJ1-2, the CDR3 gives the full variable domain: GAGVSQSPRYKVAKRGQDVALRCDPISGHVSLFWYQQALGQGPEFLTYFQNEAQLDKSGLPSDRFFAERPEGSVSTLKIQRTQQEDSAVYLCASSPPDKIGYGYTFGSGTRLTVV.

The V gene is TRBV19, the J gene TRBJ2-3, with D perhaps TRBD2 (7 bases). The germline gives CDR1 LNHDA, CDR2 SQIVND (reference sequence). The CDR3 is 17 amino acids. The germline V and J ends were trimmed by 4 bases and 0 bases, with 17 bases remaining between them. As DNA, the CDR3 is TGTGCCAGTAGTAAAGGGGTGGGGGGGCCGAGCACAGATACGCAGTATTTT. Its protein is CASSKGVGGPSTDTQYF.

V usage is TRBV5-3 and J usage is TRBJ2-2, with D maybe TRBD2 (6 bases). TRBV5-3 is designated an ORF whose function remains uncertain. V was trimmed by 1 base and J by 4 bases, leaving 14 bases between them. The CDR3 loop spans 16 amino acids. This CDR3 is CARSLSSGRRTGELFF. CDR3 nucleotide sequence: TGTGCCAGAAGCTTGTCGTCAGGGAGGCGCACCGGGGAGCTGTTTTTT.

The V and J genes are TRBV9 and TRBJ1-1; D gene uncertain. This CDR3 has 11 residues. Germline CDR1 and CDR2: SGDLS and YYNGEE. Trimming stripped 5 bases from V and 10 bases from J, with 12 bases between. CDR3 bases: TGTGCCAGCAGTGGCGAGGGTGCAGCTTTCTTT. As protein: CASSGEGAAFF. The complete variable domain, with remaining parts taken from reference TRBV9 and TRBJ1-1, reads DSGVTQTPKHLITATGQRVTLRCSPRSGDLSVYWYQQSLDQGLQFLIQYYNGEERAKGNILERFSAQQFPDLHSELNLSSLELGDSALYFCASSGEGAAFFGQGTRLTVV.

The chain recombines TRBV18 with TRBJ1-5, with 9 bases identical to TRBD1. This CDR3 has 13 amino acids. Per germline, CDR1 KGHSH and CDR2 LQKENI. V shed 3 bases, J shed 7 bases, and the junction held 1 base outside the gene matches. CDR3 DNA sequence: TGTGCCAGCTCACCGGACAGGGGCCAGCCCCAGCATTTT. Its translation is CASSPDRGQPQHF.